A single sample is the source of the 20 T cell receptor beta chains below, sequenced in a study of cytomegalovirus exposure and HLA in healthy donors. The PCR made use of 60 Vbeta and 13 Jbeta primers. The protocol was immunoSEQ multiplex PCR, while the TCRdb copy is restricted to in-frame clones and leaves out a portion. The sample contains around 180,000 clones, about 81% of which appear only once. The sample consisted of PBMCs. These receptor sequences come from a woman under 30 in good health and CMV-seropositive.

This clone was recorded a few times. This chain links TRBV19 with TRBJ1-2; TRBD1 might be the D (6 bases). V lost 4 bases and J lost 2, with 11 bases in between. The germline CDR1 and CDR2 sequences are LNHDA and SQIVND (reference sequence). The CDR3 runs 14 residues. CDR3 protein: CASSRSRGNYGYTF. The CDR3 nucleotides are TGTGCCAGTAGTAGATCCAGGGGCAACTATGGCTACACCTTC.

The V call is TRBV5-8, the J call TRBJ1-4; no definite D call. Looked up from germline, CDR1 is SGHTS and CDR2 is YDEGEE. There are 11 residues in the CDR3. Deletions cut 9 bases from V and 5 bases from J, with 8 bases between. DNA of the CDR3: TGTGCCACTATAGTGAATGAAAAACTGTTTTTT. It translates to CATIVNEKLFF.

The rearrangement links TRBV7-8 to TRBJ2-3; TRBD2 aligns across 12 bases. Trimming at V came to 5 bases and at J to 4 bases, leaving 7 bases not matched to a gene. The CDR3 runs 16 residues. Germline V gene lookup returns CDR1 SGHVS and CDR2 FQNEAQ. The CDR3 nucleotides read TGTGCCAGCAGCGTCGGACTAGCGGGGATCGCAGATACGCAGTATTTT. Protein product: CASSVGLAGIADTQYF.

The chain has TRBV11-2 and TRBJ1-3, with D uncertain. Trimming removed 0 bases from V and 1 base from J, with 10 bases in between. The CDR3 has 16 residues. Germline V lookup: CDR1 SGHAT, CDR2 FQNNGV. The CDR3 nucleotides are TGTGCCAGCAGCTTAGAGGACTGGTATTCTGGAAACACCATATATTTT. Translating it yields CASSLEDWYSGNTIYF.

The V gene is TRBV2, the J gene TRBJ1-3, with 8 bases identical to TRBD1. There are 15 residues in the CDR3. The trim removed 6 bases at V and 0 bases at J, leaving 4 bases unmatched. CDR1 SNHLY and CDR2 FYNNEI come from the germline V gene. CDR3 residues: CASRPDRGSGNTIYF. In DNA, the CDR3 is TGTGCCAGCAGACCCGACAGGGGCTCTGGAAACACCATATATTTT.

The gene calls are TRBV5-1 and TRBJ1-5; possibly TRBD1 for D (5 bases). The CDR3 loop spans 13 amino acids. V gave up 1 base and J gave up 7 bases, with 9 bases separating them. Germline V gives CDR1 SGHRS, CDR2 YFSETQ. The CDR3 protein is CASSLQGGQPQHF. CDR3 nucleotides: TGCGCCAGCAGCTTGCAGGGAGGGCAGCCCCAGCATTTT.

The chain recombines TRBV11-3 with TRBJ1-2; weak D call: TRBD1 (5 bases). The germline CDR1 and CDR2 sequences are SGHNT and YENEEA. CDR3 length: 15 amino acids. Trimming cost V 1 base and J 0 bases, with 9 bases left between them. For the CDR3, the DNA is TGTGCCAGCAGCTTAGGACAGACAACTAACTATGGCTACACCTTC. This gives the protein CASSLGQTTNYGYTF.

This clone was found once. The rearrangement uses TRBV5-5 and TRBJ1-6; 8 nucleotides match TRBD1. Trimming at V came to 2 bases and at J to 7 bases, leaving 8 bases not matched to a gene. This CDR3 has 16 amino acids. The V gene's germline CDR1 is SGHKS and CDR2 YYEKEE (reference sequence). CDR3 sequence (DNA): TGTGCCAGCAGCTTCCGGCCAGGGGGCAACAATTCACCCCTCCACTTT. It encodes CASSFRPGGNNSPLHF.

V gene TRBV4-1 combines with J gene TRBJ2-4; 7 nucleotides align to TRBD2. The CDR3 sequence is 16 residues long. Germline CDR1 reads MGHRA; CDR2 reads YSYEKL. The V and J ends lost 1 base and 1 base, in that order; junction bases with no gene match: 4. CDR3 sequence (DNA): TGCGCCAGCAGCCAAGTGCCCGGGGGGGCCAAAAACATTCAGTACTTC. Translation gives CASSQVPGGAKNIQYF.

The chain employs TRBV7-6 and TRBJ2-5; D is ambiguous. In germline, CDR1 is SGHVS, CDR2 FNYEAQ. This CDR3 contains 14 residues. Trimming pared 1 base from V and 4 bases from J, leaving 10 bases between. CDR3 nucleotides: TGTGCCAGCAGCTTAGAAGGCGGCACAGAGACCCAGTACTTC. It yields the protein CASSLEGGTETQYF. The variable domain in full, completed from reference TRBV7-6 and TRBJ2-5, reads GAGVSQSPRYKVTKRGQDVALRCDPISGHVSLYWYRQALGQGPEFLTYFNYEAQQDKSGLPNDRFSAERPEGSISTLTIQRTEQRDSAMYRCASSLEGGTETQYFGPGTRLLVL.

The chain links TRBV7-9 to TRBJ1-4; no clear D gene. The CDR3 runs 15 residues. V lost 3 bases and J lost 8, with 16 bases in between. The germline V gene encodes CDR1 SEHNR and CDR2 FQNEAQ (reference sequence). The DNA for the CDR3 is TGTGCCAGCAGCTTGGCTCGACGGACGGGGGAAAAACTGTTTTTT. It is translated as CASSLARRTGEKLFF.

The chain uses TRBV5-6 and TRBJ2-7, with 9 positions matching TRBD1. Germline V lookup: CDR1 SGHDT, CDR2 YYEEEE. Unmatched junction bases numbered 1, after V lost 4 bases and J lost 2 bases. The CDR3 covers 13 residues. Here the CDR3 reads CASSRDRAYEQYF. The CDR3 DNA follows: TGTGCCAGCAGCCGGGACAGGGCCTACGAGCAGTACTTC.

The chain carries TRBV4-2 and TRBJ1-6, with TRBD1 matching 8 bases. CDR1 is LGHNA and CDR2 is YNFKEQ in the germline V gene. V trimming: 5 bases; J trimming: 9 bases; junction bases outside the gene matches: 6. This CDR3 has 14 amino acids. The CDR3 DNA is TGTGCCAGCAGCTCCCGACAGGGGCCTTCACCCCTCCACTTT. It is translated as CASSSRQGPSPLHF.

The rearrangement joins TRBV7-2 to TRBJ1-2; TRBD1 matches 11 bases. This CDR3 is 15 amino acids long. From germline, CDR1 is SGHTA and CDR2 FQGNSA. V was clipped by 4 bases and J by 8 bases; unmatched bases: 9. The CDR3 region is CASSSTTGTGGGYTF. The DNA of the CDR3 is TGTGCCAGCAGCTCAACCACCGGGACAGGGGGAGGCTACACCTTC. Looking up the rest from reference TRBV7-2 and TRBJ1-2 gives the full variable domain: GAGVSQSPSNKVTEKGKDVELRCDPISGHTALYWYRQSLGQGLEFLIYFQGNSAPDKSGLPSDRFSAERTGGSVSTLTIQRTQQEDSAVYLCASSSTTGTGGGYTFGSGTRLTVV.

This chain connects TRBV6-5 to TRBJ2-7; tentative D call: TRBD1 (6 bases). Trimming removed 0 bases at V and 2 bases at J, with 8 bases between. The CDR3 length is 14 residues. Germline V gene sequence: CDR1 MNHEY, CDR2 SVGAGI. The CDR3 DNA reads as TGTGCCAGCAGTTACTCGCAGGGGACCTACGAGCAGTACTTC. Its translation is CASSYSQGTYEQYF.

This chain connects TRBV7-6 to TRBJ1-1; D gene uncertain. The CDR3 has 12 amino acids. Germline lookup yields CDR1 SGHVS and CDR2 FNYEAQ. V was shortened by 5 bases and J by 5 bases, with 9 bases between the two germline ends. CDR3 sequence (DNA): TGTGCCAGCAGCGCACACGGGACTGAAGCTTTCTTT. Residues: CASSAHGTEAFF.

The gene calls are TRBV9 and TRBJ2-1, with 7 bases identical to TRBD1. Looked up from germline, CDR1 is SGDLS and CDR2 is YYNGEE. This CDR3 comprises 16 residues. J lost 0 bases, V lost 0 bases, and 3 bases had no gene match. The CDR3 nucleotides are TGTGCCAGCAGCGTAGGGGGGACAGCCTCCTACAATGAGCAGTTCTTC. Translation: CASSVGGTASYNEQFF.

This clone turned up a few times. The chain links TRBV30 to TRBJ1-5; 9 bases agree with TRBD1. Per germline, CDR1 GTSNPN and CDR2 SVGIG (reference sequence). Trimming at V came to 4 bases and at J to 7 bases, leaving 8 bases not matched to a gene. The CDR3 runs 14 residues. DNA for the CDR3: TGTGCCTGGAAACCGGGACAGGGCGGGCAGCCCCAGCATTTT. This codes for CAWKPGQGGQPQHF.

This chain uses TRBV5-1 with TRBJ2-1; 9 positions match TRBD2. CDR1 is SGHRS and CDR2 is YFSETQ in the germline V gene. Trimming cost V 0 bases and J 7 bases; bases outside gene matches: 8. The length of the CDR3 is 16 residues. CDR3 bases: TGCGCCAGCAGCTTGGGAGCGGGGGGCCAACAGAATGAGCAGTTCTTC. Its translation: CASSLGAGGQQNEQFF. Full variable domain (remainder filled in from reference TRBV5-1 and TRBJ2-1): KAGVTQTPRYLIKTRGQQVTLSCSPISGHRSVSWYQQTPGQGLQFLFEYFSETQRNKGNFPGRFSGRQFSNSRSEMNVSTLELGDSALYLCASSLGAGGQQNEQFFGPGTRLTVL.

The chain combines TRBV30 with TRBJ1-3; D not certain. Germline V gene sequence: CDR1 GTSNPN, CDR2 SVGIG (reference sequence). The CDR3 is 12 residues long. The V end lost 1 base, the J end lost 8 bases, and 9 bases lay between the germline ends. CDR3 DNA: TGTGCCTGGAGTGAAGTGGTAGACACCATATATTTT. As protein: CAWSEVVDTIYF. The entire variable domain, with the rest obtained from reference TRBV30 and TRBJ1-3, is as follows: SQTIHQWPATLVQPVGSPLSLECTVEGTSNPNLYWYRQAAGRGLQLLFYSVGIGQISSEVPQNLSASRPQDRQFILSSKKLLLSDSGFYLCAWSEVVDTIYFGEGSWLTVV.